The 17 T cell receptor beta chains given below trace back to one sample, sequenced in a study of shared T cell receptors in the human thymus (dated by TCRdb to about 2021). Library creation used the immunoSEQ multiplex PCR assay. TCRdb took over this immuneACCESS table, retaining in-frame rearrangements with V and J assigned. Such tables are incomplete; in checked studies, under half of the missing clones stem from an unresolved V gene, and the remainder is unexplained. The sample profile shows over 650,000 clones; approximately 87% of them were found once. Of the sample, just under 0.0095% is held by the ten largest clones. These data were likewise used in another study, on human thymus T cells.

The sequencing input was thymocytes. The receptor source for this set is a boy under three years old with a congenital heart defect. Donor details come from another sample of the same person, matched by shared clones.

The rearrangement links TRBV28 to TRBJ1-3, with TRBD1 as a possible D gene (5 bases). Trimming shortened V by 8 bases and J by 0 bases, and 29 bases separated the two germline ends. The V gene's germline CDR1 is MDHEN and CDR2 SYDVKM. The CDR3 contains 20 residues. CDR3 bases: TGTGCCAGCCGGCGGCGGGGACGGCACACCACTACGCGCTCTGGAAACACCATATATTTT. As protein: CASRRRGRHTTTRSGNTIYF.

CDR3 in amino acids: CAWSPSPRGPSSYEQYF. CDR3 bases: TGTGCCTGGAGCCCTTCTCCCCGCGGGCCCAGCTCCTACGAGCAGTACTTC. The chain is built from TRBV30 and TRBJ2-7; a weak D match, TRBD2 (5 bases). The germline CDR1 and CDR2 sequences are GTSNPN and SVGIG (reference sequence). V lost 3 bases and J lost 0, with 21 bases in between. This CDR3 is built from 17 residues.

The gene calls are TRBV7-2 and TRBJ2-4; 9 positions match TRBD1. CDR1 and CDR2 from the germline V gene are SGHTA and FQGNSA. The ends lost 5 bases at V and 5 bases at J; junction bases unmatched: 4. This CDR3 spans 14 amino acids. The CDR3 is CASSVRDRENIQYF. In nucleotides, the CDR3 is TGTGCCAGCAGCGTACGGGACAGGGAAAACATTCAGTACTTC.

The V gene is TRBV14, the J gene TRBJ2-5; 8 nucleotides match TRBD1. The trim removed 6 bases at V and 1 base at J, leaving 1 base unmatched. The CDR3 is 13 amino acids. The germline V gene has CDR1 SGHDN and CDR2 FVKESK. CDR3: CASSGQGQETQYF. CDR3 coding DNA: TGTGCCAGCAGTGGACAGGGCCAAGAGACCCAGTACTTC.

V usage is TRBV30 and J usage is TRBJ2-1; 13 nucleotides line up with TRBD2. CDR1 and CDR2 (germline): GTSNPN, SVGIG (reference sequence). The CDR3 is 15 residues long. Trimming at V came to 4 bases and at J to 6 bases, leaving 6 bases not matched to a gene. The CDR3 loop reads CAWNRTSGSCNEQFF. CDR3 sequence (DNA): TGTGCCTGGAACAGGACTAGCGGGAGCTGCAATGAGCAGTTCTTC.

V usage is TRBV9 and J usage is TRBJ2-1; 8 bases fit TRBD1. Germline V gene data show CDR1 as SGDLS and CDR2 as YYNGEE. V was pared by 1 base and J by 8 bases, with 17 bases of the junction left unmatched. The CDR3 contains 18 residues. CDR3 sequence: CASSVSKPWTGMLDEQFF. The DNA of the CDR3 is TGTGCCAGCAGCGTAAGCAAGCCCTGGACAGGGATGTTGGATGAGCAGTTCTTC.

About this clone itself: The germline gene is not matched at one end of the junction; a read error may be the cause. V usage is TRBV19 and J usage is TRBJ1-1; 9 nucleotides align to TRBD1. Per germline, CDR1 LNHDA and CDR2 SQIVND (reference sequence). This CDR3 has 14 residues. The DNA of the CDR3 is TGTGCCAGTAGCCAAGACAGGGGGGACACTCAAGCTTTCTTT. It yields the protein CASSQDRGDTQAFF.

This chain uses TRBV28 with TRBJ1-5; a possible D gene is TRBD1 (6 bases). The CDR3 runs 16 residues. Germline lookup yields CDR1 MDHEN and CDR2 SYDVKM. Trimming pared 5 bases from V and 1 base from J, leaving 15 bases between. The CDR3 sequence is CASSIRRDMSNQPQHF. The CDR3 DNA sequence: TGTGCCAGCAGTATACGCCGGGACATGAGCAATCAGCCCCAGCATTTT.

The chain employs TRBV27 and TRBJ2-3; 7 bases agree with TRBD1. CDR1 is MNHEY, CDR2 SMNVEV, per germline (reference sequence). Germline trimming cut 0 bases from V and 5 bases from J; bases unmatched to any gene: 5. The CDR3 length is 15 residues. The CDR3 is CASSLSTGKQDTQYF. For the CDR3, the DNA is TGTGCCAGCAGTTTATCGACAGGGAAGCAAGATACGCAGTATTTT.

The chain carries TRBV28 and TRBJ2-7; the D gene is possibly TRBD2 (5 bases). Germline CDR1 MDHEN, CDR2 SYDVKM. V lost 5 bases to trimming and J lost 5 bases, with 22 bases between them. The CDR3 consists of 16 residues. The CDR3 region is CASSPMASLLRHEQYF. The CDR3, as DNA: TGTGCCAGCAGTCCCATGGCTAGCCTCCTTCGCCACGAGCAGTACTTC. Based on the CDR3 plus reference TRBV28 and TRBJ2-7, the full variable domain is DVKVTQSSRYLVKRTGEKVFLECVQDMDHENMFWYRQDPGLGLRLIYFSYDVKMKEKGDIPEGYSVSREKKERFSLILESASTNQTSMYLCASSPMASLLRHEQYFGPGTRLTVT.

The genes are TRBV9 and TRBJ1-4; 8 nucleotides line up with TRBD1. V shed 0 bases, J shed 5 bases, and the junction held 3 bases outside the gene matches. Germline V lookup: CDR1 SGDLS, CDR2 YYNGEE. The CDR3 is made up of 15 amino acids. In DNA form, the CDR3 reads TGTGCCAGCAGCGTAGCCAGGGGGCGAAATGAAAAACTGTTTTTT. Translating it yields CASSVARGRNEKLFF. Drawing the rest from reference TRBV9 and TRBJ1-4, the complete variable domain is DSGVTQTPKHLITATGQRVTLRCSPRSGDLSVYWYQQSLDQGLQFLIQYYNGEERAKGNILERFSAQQFPDLHSELNLSSLELGDSALYFCASSVARGRNEKLFFGSGTQLSVL.

This clone appeared a few times. The V and J genes are TRBV15 and TRBJ1-5; D not resolved. The CDR3 totals 15 residues. Germline assignment: CDR1 LNHNV and CDR2 YYDKDF (reference sequence). Trimming stripped 0 bases from V and 1 base from J, with 7 bases between. The CDR3 here is CATSREVRSNQPQHF. CDR3 coding DNA: TGTGCCACCAGCAGAGAAGTGAGGAGCAATCAGCCCCAGCATTTT.

This chain links TRBV27 with TRBJ2-5, with 8 positions matching TRBD2. Trimming cost V 4 bases and J 3 bases; bases outside gene matches: 10. CDR1 MNHEY and CDR2 SMNVEV come from the germline V gene (reference sequence). CDR3 length: 16 amino acids. The CDR3 loop is CASSCEGAGVEETQYF. The CDR3 nucleotides read TGTGCCAGCAGTTGCGAGGGAGCGGGAGTGGAAGAGACCCAGTACTTC.

The chain couples TRBV11-2 to TRBJ1-1; D is undetermined. V shed 0 bases and J shed 4 bases, with 12 bases lying between them. Germline V gene sequence: CDR1 SGHAT, CDR2 FQNNGV. The CDR3 consists of 15 residues. Here the CDR3 reads CASSLDHSMATEAFF. DNA of the CDR3: TGTGCCAGCAGCTTAGATCATTCGATGGCCACTGAAGCTTTCTTT.

This clone was counted once. The chain couples TRBV30 to TRBJ2-3, with 11 positions matching TRBD2. V lost 3 bases and J lost 0; bases outside the gene matches: 5. There are 16 residues in the CDR3. Germline CDR1 is GTSNPN and CDR2 is SVGIG (reference sequence). This chain's CDR3 is CAWSQTSGGSTDTQYF. The CDR3 nucleotides read TGTGCCTGGAGCCAAACTAGCGGGGGTAGCACAGATACGCAGTATTTT.

This clone was picked up one time. The genes are TRBV6-6 and TRBJ1-5; 9 nucleotides align to TRBD1. This CDR3 region has 15 residues. The J segment lost 10 bases and the V segment lost 5 bases, leaving 12 bases of the junction unmatched. The V gene's germline CDR1 is MNHNY and CDR2 SVGAGI (reference sequence). The CDR3 DNA follows: TGTGCCAGCAGTGGGTCCGGGACAGGGTACGAACCCCAGCATTTT. This codes for CASSGSGTGYEPQHF.

The V gene is TRBV5-6, the J gene TRBJ2-2; D is possibly TRBD2 (5 bases). Germline CDR1 is SGHDT and CDR2 is YYEEEE. The CDR3 loop spans 16 amino acids. V dropped 0 bases and J dropped 4 bases, with 13 bases sitting between them. The CDR3 nucleotides are TGTGCCAGCAGCTTGGATCGGGGTTGGGGCACCGGGGAGCTGTTTTTT. This gives the protein CASSLDRGWGTGELFF.